These 27 T cell receptor beta chains originate from one sample sequenced in a study of blood T cells in healthy people across ages. Sample-barcoded 5' priming and a J-beta primer mix drove a second PCR of 7 to 11 cycles. From the 5' RACE reads, TCRdb called clonotypes with MiXCR, one entry per CDR3 protein. In the table there are fewer than 900,000 distinct CDR3 sequences, 43% of which are singletons. The sequenced material came from blood. The receptor source for this set is a woman aged 60-70 years in good health.

This clonotype has only one observation. This sequence joins TRBV6-2 or TRBV6-3 and TRBJ1-1; TRBD1 matches 9 bases. With V trimmed by 2 bases and J by 9 bases, 4 bases remained unmatched. The germline CDR1 and CDR2 sequences are MNHEY and SVGEGT. CDR3 length: 13 residues. The CDR3 loop is CASSYGTGSQAFF. Written as DNA, the CDR3 is TGTGCCAGCAGTTACGGGACAGGGAGTCAAGCTTTCTTT.

There are a few counts of this clonotype. This sequence joins TRBV7-3 and TRBJ2-7; D might be TRBD1 or TRBD2, each matching 5 bases. This CDR3 spans 14 amino acids. V was pared by 5 bases and J by 4 bases, with 15 bases between. Germline lookup yields CDR1 SGHTA and CDR2 FQGTGA. This CDR3 is CASSLGTEPYEQYF. The CDR3 DNA is TGTGCCAGCAGCCTGGGGACGGAACCTTACGAGCAGTACTTC.

This clonotype was recorded a few times. This chain connects TRBV12-3 or TRBV12-4 to TRBJ2-6; no definite D call. Trimming cost V 5 bases and J 4 bases, with 12 bases left between them. This CDR3 spans 15 amino acids. The CDR3 here is CASSVAGVGANVLTF. The DNA for the CDR3 is TGTGCCAGCAGTGTCGCAGGAGTCGGGGCCAACGTCCTGACTTTC.

This clonotype was found once. J is TRBJ1-6 and V is TRBV6-5; maybe TRBD1 (6 bases). CDR1 and CDR2 from the germline V gene are MNHEY and SVGAGI. V lost 0 bases and J 0 bases, leaving 12 bases between the germline ends. This CDR3 is 18 amino acids long. The CDR3 DNA reads as TGTGCCAGCAGTTACTCACAGGGATCGAGCTCCTATAATTCACCCCTCCACTTT. Protein product: CASSYSQGSSSYNSPLHF.

The chain uses TRBV28 and TRBJ2-3, with 7 bases aligning to TRBD1. CDR3 length: 15 residues. Trimming took 4 bases from V and 0 from J; bases not matched to a gene: 4. Germline V gives CDR1 MDHEN, CDR2 SYDVKM. CDR3 bases: TGTGCCAGCAGTTATGGGACAGAGAGCACAGATACGCAGTATTTT. Translated: CASSYGTESTDTQYF. The variable domain in full, with the rest retrieved from reference TRBV28 and TRBJ2-3, is DVKVTQSSRYLVKRTGEKVFLECVQDMDHENMFWYRQDPGLGLRLIYFSYDVKMKEKGDIPEGYSVSREKKERFSLILESASTNQTSMYLCASSYGTESTDTQYFGPGTRLTVL.

The chain links TRBV12-3 or TRBV12-4 to TRBJ1-6; D perhaps matches TRBD1 (6 bases). The V and J ends lost 6 bases and 9 bases respectively, with 18 bases between them. This CDR3 spans 15 amino acids. The CDR3 DNA sequence: TGTGCCAGCAGGATACAGGGAAGCAGAAGTTCACCCCTCCACTTT. It specifies CASRIQGSRSSPLHF.

Turning to this clonotype: With a much larger clone just one base away, this may be a read error. The V and J genes are TRBV29-1 and TRBJ2-5; either TRBD1 or TRBD2 may fit D (7 bases each). The J call is doubtful: the DNA matches TRBJ2-7 better. This CDR3 spans 14 amino acids. The germline gives CDR1 SQVTM, CDR2 ANQGSEA. CDR3 coding DNA: TGCAGCGTTGGGGAGGGGTCAGGGGGCTACGAGCAGTACTTC. Protein product: CSVGEGSGGYEQYF.

This rearrangement joins TRBV18 to TRBJ1-4; the match to TRBD1 covers 7 bases. With V trimmed by 0 bases and J by 8 bases, 6 bases remained unmatched. Germline CDR1 is KGHSH and CDR2 is LQKENI. The CDR3 extends over 15 amino acids. This CDR3 reads CASSPPSRGGEKLFF. The CDR3 bases are TGTGCCAGCTCACCACCTTCTCGAGGGGGCGAAAAACTGTTTTTT.

Concerning this clonotype: At one boundary the junction diverges from the germline segment, which might be a read error. The rearrangement links TRBV3-1 to TRBJ2-7; 7 nucleotides align to TRBD2. The CDR3 is 15 residues long. Germline V CDR1 and CDR2: LGHDT, YNNKEL (reference sequence). The DNA for the CDR3 is TGTGCCAGCAGTCAAGAACGGACTAGTTTTTTCCAGCAGTACTTC. Translation: CASSQERTSFFQQYF.

This chain connects TRBV25-1 to TRBJ1-4, with D hard to call. There are 12 residues in the CDR3. With 4 bases removed from V and 8 bases from J, the gap between germline ends came to 8 bases. Germline CDR1 and CDR2: MGHDK and SYGVNS. In DNA, the CDR3 is TGTGCCAGCAGTGTCGCATGGGAAAAACTGTTTTTT. Translation: CASSVAWEKLFF.

This chain uses TRBV28 with TRBJ1-6; TRBD1 aligns across 8 bases. V lost 3 bases to trimming and J lost 4 bases; unmatched junction nucleotides: 11. Germline V gives CDR1 MDHEN, CDR2 SYDVKM. This CDR3 has 18 amino acids. The CDR3 DNA reads as TGTGCCAGCAGTTTCTATGGGGGACAGGTGATTTATAATTCACCCCTCCACTTT. This codes for CASSFYGGQVIYNSPLHF.

This chain connects TRBV27 to TRBJ2-3; the D gene is possibly TRBD2 (6 bases). The CDR3 consists of 17 residues. Germline V gene data show CDR1 as MNHEY and CDR2 as SMNVEV (reference sequence). Trimming cost V 6 bases and J 2 bases, with 21 bases left between them. As DNA, the CDR3 is TGTGCCAGCAGCCTGGGACTCTCGGGGGAGTTCACAGATACGCAGTATTTT. It codes for CASSLGLSGEFTDTQYF.

V is TRBV12-3 or TRBV12-4 and J is TRBJ2-1; TRBD2 matches at 12 bases. The J segment lost 6 bases and the V segment lost 3 bases, leaving 3 bases of the junction unmatched. The CDR3 runs to 15 residues. DNA for the CDR3: TGTGCCAGCAGTTTTCCTAGCGGGAGGGCCAATGAGCAGTTCTTC. The encoded protein is CASSFPSGRANEQFF.

This clonotype has a handful of counts. CDR3 in amino acids: CASSYSREVPYNEQFF. The CDR3 DNA sequence: TGTGCCAGCAGTTACTCGAGGGAAGTCCCCTACAATGAGCAGTTCTTC. The V and J genes are TRBV6-6 and TRBJ2-1; TRBD2 is a possible D gene (5 bases). Germline lookup yields CDR1 MNHNY and CDR2 SVGAGI (reference sequence). This CDR3 has 16 amino acids. The V gene lost 0 bases and the J gene lost 2 bases, with 11 bases spanning the gap.

This chain links TRBV6-1 with TRBJ2-1; D is possibly TRBD2 (6 bases). This CDR3 has 15 amino acids. In germline, CDR1 is MNHNS, CDR2 SASEGT. Trimming shortened V by 1 base and J by 4 bases, and 11 bases separated the two germline ends. The CDR3 loop is CASSEELALYNEQFF. Here the CDR3 DNA reads TGTGCCAGCAGTGAAGAACTAGCACTTTACAATGAGCAGTTCTTC.

There are a few counts of this clonotype. CDR3 nucleotide sequence: TGTGCCAGCAGTTACCTGGGACTAGCGGGGCTTGTGGGCACAGATACGCAGTATTTT. Protein sequence: CASSYLGLAGLVGTDTQYF. The rearrangement uses TRBV6-5 and TRBJ2-3; TRBD2 agrees at 13 bases. The ends lost 2 bases at V and 1 base at J; junction bases unmatched: 9. Per germline, CDR1 MNHEY and CDR2 SVGAGI. This CDR3 comprises 19 residues.

The sample holds many counts of this clonotype. J is TRBJ2-1 and V is TRBV20-1, with no clear D. CDR1 DFQATT and CDR2 SNEGSKA come from the germline V gene (reference sequence). The CDR3 length is 12 residues. Trimming shortened V by 0 bases and J by 9 bases, and 9 bases separated the two germline ends. For the CDR3, the DNA is TGCAGTGCTAGAGACCGCTTTAGTGAGCAGTTCTTC. The encoded protein is CSARDRFSEQFF.

As for this clonotype: The junction does not match germline at one end; this may be a read error. The CDR3: CASSPGTSGGLADMQYF. Written as DNA, the CDR3 is TGTGCCAGCAGTCCAGGGACTAGCGGGGGGCTTGCAGATATGCAGTATTTT. The V and J genes are TRBV7-3 and TRBJ2-3; 15 nucleotides align to TRBD2. CDR1 SGHTA and CDR2 FQGTGA come from the germline V gene. The length of the CDR3 is 17 residues.

The CDR3 protein is CSASPPVSTEAFF. CDR3 nucleotides: TGCAGTGCTAGCCCTCCAGTTTCTACTGAAGCTTTCTTT. The chain is built from TRBV20-1 and TRBJ1-1, with D unclear. V lost 3 bases and J lost 5, with 13 bases in between. CDR1 and CDR2 (germline): DFQATT, SNEGSKA (reference sequence). The CDR3 has 13 amino acids.

The J gene is TRBJ2-1, the V gene TRBV20-1, with 9 nucleotides matching TRBD2. Per germline, CDR1 DFQATT and CDR2 SNEGSKA (reference sequence). The trim removed 6 bases at V and 7 bases at J, leaving 7 bases unmatched. CDR3 size: 13 residues. The CDR3 sequence is CSAIRGRGNEQFF. DNA for the CDR3: TGCAGTGCCATCCGCGGGAGGGGAAATGAGCAGTTCTTC.

The rearrangement joins TRBV5-1 to TRBJ1-4; 9 nucleotides agree with TRBD1. Germline lookup yields CDR1 SGHRS and CDR2 YFSETQ. The length of the CDR3 is 14 residues. The ends lost 4 bases at V and 8 bases at J; junction bases unmatched: 6. CDR3 nucleotides: TGCGCCAGCAGCATGGGACAGGGTGGCGAAAAACTGTTTTTT. Translated: CASSMGQGGEKLFF.

This clonotype was counted many times. The CDR3: CAILDSRADTQYF. The CDR3 DNA follows: TGTGCCATCCTAGACTCAAGGGCAGATACGCAGTATTTT. This chain uses TRBV10-3 with TRBJ2-3; D gene uncertain. V was clipped by 8 bases and J by 4 bases, with 13 bases between them. From germline, CDR1 is ENHRY and CDR2 SYGVKD. This CDR3 comprises 13 residues.

This clonotype has a handful of counts. J is TRBJ2-2 and V is TRBV6-2 or TRBV6-3; no firm D call. The germline V gene has CDR1 MNHEY and CDR2 SVGEGT. The CDR3 contains 13 residues. V shed 2 bases and J shed 7 bases, with 8 bases lying between them. The CDR3 DNA sequence: TGTGCCAGCAGTTACGACGTGAACGGGGAGCTGTTTTTT. Protein product: CASSYDVNGELFF.

As concerns this clonotype: Sequence at one end of the junction differs from germline and may be a read error. J is TRBJ1-2 and V is TRBV7-3; 12 nucleotides match TRBD1. From germline, CDR1 is SGHTA and CDR2 FQGTGA. This CDR3 comprises 15 residues. The CDR3 DNA reads as TGTGCCAACAGCCCTGGGACAGGGGGCCTCTATGGCTACACCTTC. Protein product: CANSPGTGGLYGYTF.

This rearrangement joins TRBV2 to TRBJ1-1, with a weak D call TRBD1 (5 bases). In germline, CDR1 is SNHLY, CDR2 FYNNEI. V was trimmed by 7 bases and J by 1 base, leaving 13 bases between them. CDR3 size: 14 residues. CDR3 coding DNA: TGTGCCAGCAATGCAGGGAGCCCGAACACTGAAGCTTTCTTT. Translating it yields CASNAGSPNTEAFF.

The chain combines TRBV7-9 with TRBJ2-5, with 8 positions matching TRBD1. The CDR3 consists of 15 residues. V lost 1 base to trimming and J lost 4 bases; unmatched junction nucleotides: 5. Germline values: CDR1 SEHNR, CDR2 FQNEAQ (reference sequence). The CDR3 DNA reads TGTGCCAGCAGCTTAGTGGCCAGGGGGCGAGAGACCCAGTACTTC. Amino acids: CASSLVARGRETQYF. The full variable domain, rest sourced from reference TRBV7-9 and TRBJ2-5, is DTGVSQNPRHKITKRGQNVTFRCDPISEHNRLYWYRQTLGQGPEFLTYFQNEAQLEKSRLLSDRFSAERPKGSFSTLEIQRTEQGDSAMYLCASSLVARGRETQYFGPGTRLLVL.

This chain links TRBV5-1 with TRBJ1-2; D possibly corresponds to TRBD1 (5 bases). Germline V gene lookup returns CDR1 SGHRS and CDR2 YFSETQ. The ends were cut back, 0 bases at V and 4 bases at J, with 10 bases in the middle. The CDR3 sequence is 14 residues long. Here the CDR3 reads CASSLEGVPYGYTF. CDR3 DNA: TGCGCCAGCAGCTTGGAAGGGGTACCCTATGGCTACACCTTC.